Listed here are 16 T cell receptor beta chains from one sample, sequenced in a study of blood T cell repertoires in COVID-19. Some clones are missing from TCRdb's copy, which holds only in-frame ones; the method was immunoSEQ multiplex PCR. The sample has roughly 75,000 clones; more than 65% are singletons. The sample consisted of peripheral blood. The source is a man aged 45 to 65 with acute or convalescent COVID-19.

This chain links TRBV4-3 with TRBJ1-5, with D perhaps TRBD1 (6 bases). CDR3 length: 16 residues. V gave up 3 bases and J gave up 1 base, with 13 bases separating them. The germline V gene encodes CDR1 LGHNA and CDR2 YSLEER. Here the CDR3 reads CASSQGAGPSNQPQHF. CDR3 in DNA: TGCGCCAGCAGCCAGGGGGCAGGGCCAAGCAATCAGCCCCAGCATTTT.

J is TRBJ1-5 and V is TRBV7-2; no clear D. CDR1 SGHTA and CDR2 FQGNSA come from the germline V gene. The CDR3 length is 15 residues. Trimming left V 2 bases short and J 3 bases short, with 11 bases between. CDR3 region: CASSLSGQTNQPQHF. The CDR3 DNA sequence: TGTGCCAGCAGCTTAAGCGGGCAAACCAATCAGCCCCAGCATTTT.

This chain connects TRBV10-2 to TRBJ2-5, with 12 bases that match TRBD2. The CDR3 is made up of 14 amino acids. In germline, CDR1 is WSHSY, CDR2 SAAADI. V was clipped by 8 bases and J by 5 bases; unmatched bases: 6. CDR3: CASLIGLAGETQYF. The CDR3, as DNA: TGCGCCAGCTTGATAGGACTAGCGGGGGAGACCCAGTACTTC.

The rearrangement links TRBV28 to TRBJ2-7; maybe TRBD2 (6 bases). Germline loops: CDR1 MDHEN, CDR2 SYDVKM. There are 19 residues in the CDR3. Trimming removed 2 bases from V and 3 bases from J, with 26 bases in between. CDR3 sequence reads: CASSLNLYRGMVIRYEQYF. The CDR3, as DNA: TGTGCCAGCAGTTTAAATTTATATCGGGGGATGGTTATTCGCTACGAGCAGTACTTC.

The chain uses TRBV28 and TRBJ1-1, with 9 bases that match TRBD1. This CDR3 region has 16 residues. V lost 1 base to trimming and J lost 5 bases; unmatched junction nucleotides: 8. CDR1 is MDHEN, CDR2 SYDVKM, per germline. CDR3 loop: CASSLYTQGARTEAFF. The CDR3 nucleotides read TGTGCCAGCAGTTTATACACACAGGGGGCACGTACTGAAGCTTTCTTT.

The chain links TRBV11-3 to TRBJ2-3, with TRBD1 identical over 7 bases. The CDR3 contains 15 residues. CDR1 and CDR2 from the germline V gene are SGHNT and YENEEA. J lost 0 bases, V lost 5 bases, and 5 bases had no gene match. The CDR3 reads CASSVRDSSTDTQYF. For the CDR3, the DNA is TGTGCCAGCAGCGTCCGGGACAGCAGCACAGATACGCAGTATTTT.

The chain has TRBV3-1 (or the pseudogene TRBV3-2) and TRBJ2-2, with D uncertain. V was trimmed by 7 bases and J by 2 bases, leaving 5 bases between them. CDR3 length: 12 residues. Germline loops: CDR1 LGHDT, CDR2 YNNKEL (reference sequence). The CDR3 bases are TGTGCCAGCACCCCAAACACCGGGGAGCTGTTTTTT. As protein: CASTPNTGELFF.

The V call is TRBV11-2, the J call TRBJ2-7, with a weak D call TRBD2 (7 bases). Germline V gene lookup returns CDR1 SGHAT and CDR2 FQNNGV. The CDR3 covers 14 residues. The V gene lost 8 bases and the J gene lost 5 bases, with 19 bases spanning the gap. CDR3 DNA sequence: TGTGCCAGCGGCCCTAACCGCGGGGGCCACGAGCAGTACTTC. Translated, it gives CASGPNRGGHEQYF.

This chain uses TRBV7-2 with TRBJ2-1; no clear D gene. The V end lost 1 base, the J end lost 10 bases, and 11 bases lay between the germline ends. CDR3 length equals 13 residues. Germline CDR1 SGHTA, CDR2 FQGNSA. This chain's CDR3 is CASSLEALGEQFF. The CDR3 DNA reads TGTGCCAGCAGCTTAGAGGCCCTCGGGGAGCAGTTCTTC.

This clone has just one count. This sequence joins TRBV6-6 and TRBJ2-1; D gene unclear. Germline assignment: CDR1 MNHNY and CDR2 SVGAGI (reference sequence). The CDR3 totals 12 residues. The CDR3, as DNA: TGTGCTACGACTGAACCCTACAATGAGCAGTTCTTC. As protein: CATTEPYNEQFF.

J is TRBJ1-4 and V is TRBV2, with D uncertain. Trimming took off 4 bases at V and 0 bases at J, with 9 bases between the two ends. The CDR3 is 15 residues long. The germline CDR1 and CDR2 sequences are SNHLY and FYNNEI. The DNA for the CDR3 is TGTGCCAGCAGTGCCCCGGTGGCAACTAATGAAAAACTGTTTTTT. Protein sequence: CASSAPVATNEKLFF.

The rearrangement uses TRBV6-5 and TRBJ1-5; maybe TRBD1 (6 bases). Trimming took 6 bases from V and 2 from J, leaving 8 bases between them. The CDR3 loop spans 13 amino acids. Germline V CDR1 and CDR2: MNHEY, SVGAGI. CDR3 protein: CASRDSRNQPQHF. In DNA, the CDR3 is TGTGCCAGCAGGGACAGCCGCAATCAGCCCCAGCATTTT.

This clone was recorded once. The rearrangement joins TRBV20-1 to TRBJ1-2; a weak D match, TRBD1 (5 bases). Trimming removed 4 bases at V and 8 bases at J, with 11 bases between. Germline CDR1 reads DFQATT; CDR2 reads SNEGSKA (reference sequence). The CDR3 is made up of 11 amino acids. This chain's CDR3 is CSATGPGGYTF. The DNA of the CDR3 is TGCAGTGCTACGGGCCCAGGGGGCTACACCTTC.

This clone was found a few times. The chain links TRBV5-6 to TRBJ1-3; D is ambiguous. The CDR3 length is 12 residues. Germline V gives CDR1 SGHDT, CDR2 YYEEEE. The ends were cut back, 4 bases at V and 7 bases at J, with 9 bases in the middle. The CDR3 loop reads CASSLAGNTIYF. In DNA form, the CDR3 reads TGTGCCAGCAGCCTGGCCGGGAACACCATATATTTT.

The V gene is TRBV9, the J gene TRBJ2-5, with a weak D call TRBD2 (6 bases). The germline gives CDR1 SGDLS, CDR2 YYNGEE. Trimming cost V 0 bases and J 5 bases, with 17 bases left between them. The CDR3 sequence is 16 residues long. The CDR3: CASSVGGRWSQETQYF. The CDR3 nucleotides read TGTGCCAGCAGCGTAGGTGGGAGGTGGAGCCAGGAGACCCAGTACTTC.

For the CDR3, the DNA is TGTGCCAGTAGTCCACGACAGACCGACTATGGCTACACCTTC. This sequence encodes CASSPRQTDYGYTF. The rearrangement links TRBV19 to TRBJ1-2, with a weak D call TRBD1 (5 bases). V was cut by 5 bases and J by 3 bases, with 13 bases left in between. The CDR3 sequence is 14 residues long. CDR1 and CDR2 from the germline V gene are LNHDA and SQIVND (reference sequence). Filled out from reference TRBV19 and TRBJ1-2, the complete variable domain reads DGGITQSPKYLFRKEGQNVTLSCEQNLNHDAMYWYRQDPGQGLRLIYYSQIVNDFQKGDIAEGYSVSREKKESFPLTVTSAQKNPTAFYLCASSPRQTDYGYTFGSGTRLTVV.